This T cell receptor (beta chain) was sequenced for a study of T cell responses to AZD1222 COVID-19 vaccine (TCRdb year 2021). Study-level background: AZD1222 recipients with second doses at about 4 weeks or about 12 weeks were pooled, because spike-specific TCR depth and breadth did not differ between schedules. TCR sequencing covered 233 trial participants: approximately 200 given two doses of AZD1222 and approximately 26 given two doses of MenACWY control vaccine. Trial participants were enrolled by age into 18-55, 56-69 and 70-plus year subgroups, with roughly 160, 29 and 62 TCR-sequenced participants respectively.

Findings and caveats that apply to the study as a whole: In the small 56-69-year group, the increase in depth fell short of significance, most likely because of low power. The vaccine-associated CD4 TCRs covered the entire spike protein, and the dominant responses fell in regions 160-218 and 743-854. Spike-specific TCR breadth and depth rose significantly after two AZD1222 doses compared with day 0 and with MenACWY recipients. Conclusions about previously exposed vaccinees are limited because only five or six AZD1222 recipients were SARS-CoV-2 seropositive at baseline. Most participants were white British and females outnumbered males, and the authors suggested that clonal diversity may have been underestimated. Reportedly, close to half of the unique spike-specific TCRs recognized epitopes lying outside the regions that are mutated in the B.1.351 and B.1.1.7 variants. No day 14 peak-response samples were available, so repertoires were characterized only after the peak T cell response.

The time point tag for this specimen amounts to: baseline before first vaccination. Vaccinee samples were obtained from the UK trials COV001 and COV002, which included a single-blind randomized controlled phase 2/3 trial of AZD1222 (ChAdOx1 nCoV-19) in healthy adults. For TCRbeta chain sequencing, PBMC samples from trial participants were taken at day 0 and at day 28 after the second dose. Comments on this clone: No cognate antigen has been identified for it. No base quality information exists; no much larger clone differs at one position.

The CDR3 regions of human TCRbeta chains were analyzed by immunosequencing. The paper's data handling went like this. TCRs in the repertoires were compared against a reference library of SARS-CoV-2-specific TCRs that had been generated with the MIRA antigen-specificity platform. Breadth was defined as the fraction of unique TCRs that were SARS-CoV-2-associated, and depth was defined as the fraction of total T cells that were SARS-CoV-2-associated. Using the MIRA data, each spike-specific TCR was mapped to the spike region that the TCR reacts to and placed in a CD4 or CD8 class. Log10-transformed breadth and depth values were compared by one-way ANOVA with Sidak's multiple comparisons tests. The clones in this table, taken by TCRdb from immuneACCESS, are in-frame only. Not every clone is retained; where verified, under half of the shortfall comes from an unresolved V gene, and the cause of the rest is unknown. Clonal size and the V and J genes are those of that table, whereas D and trimming came from the DNA. This sample is represented by approximately 100,000 clones; approximately 90% of them were singletons. Jointly, the top ten make up under 5.5% of the sample.

V loses 5 bases of germline sequence and J loses 4 bases, and the interval between the two ends is 8 bases. From the germline V gene, CDR1 is LGHNA and CDR2 is YNFKEQ. From the cysteine through the phenylalanine, the CDR3 covers 13 amino acids. Solely the CDR3 DNA is kept, with 39 bases framed from the first base. The sample here was peripheral blood, taken on day 0 of AZD1222 vaccination. The rearrangement joined TRBV4-2 to TRBJ2-2, with the D gene not clear enough to name. This clonotype was sampled from an adult in good health. The CDR3 region: CASSSSPTGELFF. The base sequence is TGTGCCAGCAGCTCCTCCCCCACCGGGGAGCTGTTTTTT.